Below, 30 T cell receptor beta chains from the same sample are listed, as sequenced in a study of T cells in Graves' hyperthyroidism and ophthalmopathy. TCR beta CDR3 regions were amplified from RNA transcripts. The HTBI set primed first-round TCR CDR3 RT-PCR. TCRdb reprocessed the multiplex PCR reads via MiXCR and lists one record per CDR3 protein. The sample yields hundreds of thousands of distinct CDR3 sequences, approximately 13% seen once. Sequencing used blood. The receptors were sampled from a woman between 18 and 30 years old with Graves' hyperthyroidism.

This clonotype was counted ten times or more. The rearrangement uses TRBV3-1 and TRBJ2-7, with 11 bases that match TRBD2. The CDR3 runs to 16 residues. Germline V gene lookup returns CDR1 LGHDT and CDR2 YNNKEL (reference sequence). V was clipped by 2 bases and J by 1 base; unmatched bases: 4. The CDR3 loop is CASSQLTSGNSYEQYF. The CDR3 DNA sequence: TGTGCCAGCAGCCAACTGACTAGCGGGAATTCCTACGAGCAGTACTTC.

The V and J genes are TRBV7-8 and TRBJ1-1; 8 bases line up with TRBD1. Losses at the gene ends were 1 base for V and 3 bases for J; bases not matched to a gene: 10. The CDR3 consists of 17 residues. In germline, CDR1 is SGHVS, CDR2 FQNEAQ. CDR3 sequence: CASSLEGGQVWDTEAFF. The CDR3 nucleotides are TGTGCCAGCAGCTTAGAGGGGGGACAGGTCTGGGACACTGAAGCTTTCTTT. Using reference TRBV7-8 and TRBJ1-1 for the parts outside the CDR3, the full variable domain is GAGVSQSPRYKVAKRGQDVALRCDPISGHVSLFWYQQALGQGPEFLTYFQNEAQLDKSGLPSDRFFAERPEGSVSTLKIQRTQQEDSAVYLCASSLEGGQVWDTEAFFGQGTRLTVV.

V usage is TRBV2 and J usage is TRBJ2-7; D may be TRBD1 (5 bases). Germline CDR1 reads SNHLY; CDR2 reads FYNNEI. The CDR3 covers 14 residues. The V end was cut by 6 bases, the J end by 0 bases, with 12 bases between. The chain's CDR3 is CASSRQPSSYEQYF. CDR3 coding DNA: TGTGCCAGCAGCCGACAGCCCAGCTCCTACGAGCAGTACTTC.

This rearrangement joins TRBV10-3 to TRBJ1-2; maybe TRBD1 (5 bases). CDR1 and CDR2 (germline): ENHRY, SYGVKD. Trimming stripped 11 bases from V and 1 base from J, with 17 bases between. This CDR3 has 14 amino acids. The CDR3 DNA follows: TGTGCCGCCACTTCCCGGGGACTTAACTATGGCTACACCTTC. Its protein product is CAATSRGLNYGYTF.

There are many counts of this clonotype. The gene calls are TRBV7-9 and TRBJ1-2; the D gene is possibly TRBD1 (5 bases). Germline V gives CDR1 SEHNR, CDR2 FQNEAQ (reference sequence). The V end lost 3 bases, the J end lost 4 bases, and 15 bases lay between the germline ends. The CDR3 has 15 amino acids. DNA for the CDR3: TGTGCCAGCAGCTTCCTAGAGATCGACAGCTATGGCTACACCTTC. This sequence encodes CASSFLEIDSYGYTF.

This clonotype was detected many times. CDR3 coding DNA: TGTGCCAGCAGTGGGGACAGGGCGGACACTGAAGCTTTCTTT. It encodes CASSGDRADTEAFF. This rearrangement joins TRBV6-1 to TRBJ1-1; the match to TRBD1 covers 9 bases. The length of the CDR3 is 14 residues. Germline lookup yields CDR1 MNHNS and CDR2 SASEGT. Trimming removed 4 bases from V and 3 bases from J; junction bases left unmatched: 3.

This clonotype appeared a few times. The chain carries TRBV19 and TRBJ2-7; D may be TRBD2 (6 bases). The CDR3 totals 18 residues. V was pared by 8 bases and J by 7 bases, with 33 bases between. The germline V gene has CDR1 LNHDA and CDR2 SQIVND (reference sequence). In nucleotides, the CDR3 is TGTGCCAGTTCCCAGCCCCCGCTTGGTGAACCTTCGGCGGGGGAGCAGTACTTC. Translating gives CASSQPPLGEPSAGEQYF. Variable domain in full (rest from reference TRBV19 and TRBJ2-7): DGGITQSPKYLFRKEGQNVTLSCEQNLNHDAMYWYRQDPGQGLRLIYYSQIVNDFQKGDIAEGYSVSREKKESFPLTVTSAQKNPTAFYLCASSQPPLGEPSAGEQYFGPGTRLTVT.

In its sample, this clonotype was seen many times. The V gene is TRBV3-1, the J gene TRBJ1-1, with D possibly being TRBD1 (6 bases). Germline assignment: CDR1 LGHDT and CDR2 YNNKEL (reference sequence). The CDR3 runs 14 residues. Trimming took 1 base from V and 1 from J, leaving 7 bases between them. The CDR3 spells CASSQGQENTEAFF. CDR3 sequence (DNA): TGTGCCAGCAGCCAAGGACAGGAGAACACTGAAGCTTTCTTT.

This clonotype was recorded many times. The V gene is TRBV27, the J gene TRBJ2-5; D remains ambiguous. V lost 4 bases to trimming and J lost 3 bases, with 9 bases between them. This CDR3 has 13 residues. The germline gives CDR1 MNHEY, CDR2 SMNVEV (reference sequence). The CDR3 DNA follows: TGTGCCAGCAGTTCGTTTCTTGAAGAGACCCAGTACTTC. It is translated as CASSSFLEETQYF.

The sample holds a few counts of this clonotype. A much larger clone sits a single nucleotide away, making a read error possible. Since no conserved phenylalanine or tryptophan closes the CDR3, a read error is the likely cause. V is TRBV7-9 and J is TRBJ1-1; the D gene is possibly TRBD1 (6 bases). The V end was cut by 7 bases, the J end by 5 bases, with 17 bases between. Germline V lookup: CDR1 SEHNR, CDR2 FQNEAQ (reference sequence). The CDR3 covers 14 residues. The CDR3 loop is CASMPQGMVTEAFL. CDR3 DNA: TGTGCCAGCATGCCACAGGGAATGGTAACTGAAGCTTTCCTT.

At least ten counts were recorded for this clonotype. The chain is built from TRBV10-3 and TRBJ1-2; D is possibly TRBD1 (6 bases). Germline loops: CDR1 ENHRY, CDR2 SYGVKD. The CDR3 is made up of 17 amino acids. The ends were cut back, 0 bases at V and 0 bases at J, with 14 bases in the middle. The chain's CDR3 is CAISESHRAQANYGYTF. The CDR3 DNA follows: TGTGCCATCAGTGAGTCGCACAGGGCTCAAGCTAACTATGGCTACACCTTC.

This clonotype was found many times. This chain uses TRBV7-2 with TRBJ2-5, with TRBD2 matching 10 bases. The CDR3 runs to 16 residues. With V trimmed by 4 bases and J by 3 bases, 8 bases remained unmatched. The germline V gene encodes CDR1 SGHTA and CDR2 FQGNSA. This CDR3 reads CASSYGLAEFKETQYF. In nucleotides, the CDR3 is TGTGCCAGCAGCTACGGACTAGCGGAGTTCAAAGAGACCCAGTACTTC.

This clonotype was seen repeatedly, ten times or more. The CDR3 DNA reads as TGTGCCAGCAGTTTAAACGGGAATTACCAAGAGACCCAGTACTTC. It is translated as CASSLNGNYQETQYF. This chain uses TRBV28 with TRBJ2-5, with D possibly TRBD2 on 5 matching bases. The CDR3 loop spans 15 amino acids. CDR1 is MDHEN and CDR2 is SYDVKM in the germline V gene. Trimming left V 2 bases short and J 0 bases short, with 10 bases between.

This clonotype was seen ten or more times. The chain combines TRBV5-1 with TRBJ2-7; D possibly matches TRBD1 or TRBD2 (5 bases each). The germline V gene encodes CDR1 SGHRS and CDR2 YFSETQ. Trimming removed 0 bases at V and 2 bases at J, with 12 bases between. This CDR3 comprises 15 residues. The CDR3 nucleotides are TGCGCCAGCAGCTTGGGGGGGACCGGCCCCTACGAGCAGTACTTC. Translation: CASSLGGTGPYEQYF.

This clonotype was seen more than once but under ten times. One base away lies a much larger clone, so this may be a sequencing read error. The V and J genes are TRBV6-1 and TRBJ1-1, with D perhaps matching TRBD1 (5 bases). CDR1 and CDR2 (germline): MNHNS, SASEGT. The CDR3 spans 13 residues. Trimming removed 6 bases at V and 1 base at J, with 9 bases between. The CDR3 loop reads CASSIDRNTEAFF. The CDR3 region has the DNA TGTGCCAGCAGCATAGACAGGAACACTGAAGCTTTCTTT.

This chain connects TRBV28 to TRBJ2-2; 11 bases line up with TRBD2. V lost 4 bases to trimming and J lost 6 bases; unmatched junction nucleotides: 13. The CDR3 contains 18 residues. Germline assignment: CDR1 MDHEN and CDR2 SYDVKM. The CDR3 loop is CASSSGTSGVGSPGELFF. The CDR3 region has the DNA TGTGCCAGCAGTTCCGGGACTAGCGGCGTTGGGTCTCCCGGGGAGCTGTTTTTT.

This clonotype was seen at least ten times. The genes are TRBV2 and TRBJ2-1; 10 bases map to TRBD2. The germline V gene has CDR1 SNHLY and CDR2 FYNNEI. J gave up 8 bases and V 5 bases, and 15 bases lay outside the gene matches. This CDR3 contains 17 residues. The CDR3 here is CASSRTSGRGLFYEQFF. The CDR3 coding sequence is TGTGCCAGCAGTCGTACCAGCGGGAGGGGGCTTTTTTATGAGCAGTTCTTC.

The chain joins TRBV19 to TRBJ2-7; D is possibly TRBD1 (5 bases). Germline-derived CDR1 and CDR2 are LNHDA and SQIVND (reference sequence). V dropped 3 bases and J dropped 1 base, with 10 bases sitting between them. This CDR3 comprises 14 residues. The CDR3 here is CASSMGSGSYEQYF. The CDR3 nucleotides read TGTGCCAGTAGTATGGGTTCAGGGTCCTACGAGCAGTACTTC.

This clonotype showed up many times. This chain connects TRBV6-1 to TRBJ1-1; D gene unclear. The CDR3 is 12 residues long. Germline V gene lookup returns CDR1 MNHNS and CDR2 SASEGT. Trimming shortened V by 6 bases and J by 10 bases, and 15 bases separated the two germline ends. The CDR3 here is CASSQMVPRAFF. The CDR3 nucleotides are TGTGCCAGCAGCCAGATGGTACCGAGAGCTTTCTTT.

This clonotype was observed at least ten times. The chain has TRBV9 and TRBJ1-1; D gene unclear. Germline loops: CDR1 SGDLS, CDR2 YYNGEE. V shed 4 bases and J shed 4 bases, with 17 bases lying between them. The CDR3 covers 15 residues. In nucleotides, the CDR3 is TGTGCCAGCAGCTCCGGTGGTTGGGGTGTCACTGAAGCTTTCTTT. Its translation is CASSSGGWGVTEAFF.

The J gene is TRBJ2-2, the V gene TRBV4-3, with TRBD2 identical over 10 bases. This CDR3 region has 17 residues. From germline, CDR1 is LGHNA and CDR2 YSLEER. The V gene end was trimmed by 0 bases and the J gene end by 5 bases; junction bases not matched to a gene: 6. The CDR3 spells CASSQDRLAGETGELFF. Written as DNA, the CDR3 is TGCGCCAGCAGCCAAGACAGGCTAGCGGGAGAGACCGGGGAGCTGTTTTTT.

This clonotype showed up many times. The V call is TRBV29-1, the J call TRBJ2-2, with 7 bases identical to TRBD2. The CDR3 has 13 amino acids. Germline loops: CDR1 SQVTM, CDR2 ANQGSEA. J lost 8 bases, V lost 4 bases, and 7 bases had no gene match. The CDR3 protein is CSVGLAERGELFF. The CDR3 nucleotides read TGCAGCGTTGGCCTAGCGGAGAGGGGGGAGCTGTTTTTT.

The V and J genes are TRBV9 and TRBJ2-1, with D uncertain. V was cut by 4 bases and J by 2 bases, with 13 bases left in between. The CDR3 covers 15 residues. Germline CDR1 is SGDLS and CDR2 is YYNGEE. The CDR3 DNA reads TGTGCCAGCAGCCCCCAGTTGGTAACCTACAATGAGCAGTTCTTC. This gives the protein CASSPQLVTYNEQFF. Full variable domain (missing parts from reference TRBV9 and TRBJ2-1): DSGVTQTPKHLITATGQRVTLRCSPRSGDLSVYWYQQSLDQGLQFLIQYYNGEERAKGNILERFSAQQFPDLHSELNLSSLELGDSALYFCASSPQLVTYNEQFFGPGTRLTVL.

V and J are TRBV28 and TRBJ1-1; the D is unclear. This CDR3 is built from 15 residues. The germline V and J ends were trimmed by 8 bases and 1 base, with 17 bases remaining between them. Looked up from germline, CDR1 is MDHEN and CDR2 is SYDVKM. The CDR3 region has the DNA TGTGCCAGCGGCCGAAGGACGGCACAGAACACTGAAGCTTTCTTT. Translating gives CASGRRTAQNTEAFF.

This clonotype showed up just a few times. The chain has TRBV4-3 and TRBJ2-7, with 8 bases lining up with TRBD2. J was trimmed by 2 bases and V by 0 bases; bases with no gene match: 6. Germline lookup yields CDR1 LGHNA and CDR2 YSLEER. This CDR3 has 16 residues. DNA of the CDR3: TGCGCCAGCAGCCAAGAACCCGGGACTAGAGCCTACGAGCAGTACTTC. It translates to CASSQEPGTRAYEQYF.

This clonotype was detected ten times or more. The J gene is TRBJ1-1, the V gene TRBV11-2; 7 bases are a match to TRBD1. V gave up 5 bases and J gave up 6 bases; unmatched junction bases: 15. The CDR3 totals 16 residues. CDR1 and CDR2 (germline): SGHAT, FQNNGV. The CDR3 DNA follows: TGTGCCAGCAGCCTAATGACAGGGACGCAGATCGCTGAAGCTTTCTTT. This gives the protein CASSLMTGTQIAEAFF.

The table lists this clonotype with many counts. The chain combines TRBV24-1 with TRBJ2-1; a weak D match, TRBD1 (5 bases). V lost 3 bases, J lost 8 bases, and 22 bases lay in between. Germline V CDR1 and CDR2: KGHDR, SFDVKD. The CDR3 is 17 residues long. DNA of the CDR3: TGTGCCACCAGTGATAGGTTGGGCAGGGTTGGATCCGATGAGCAGTTCTTC. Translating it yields CATSDRLGRVGSDEQFF.

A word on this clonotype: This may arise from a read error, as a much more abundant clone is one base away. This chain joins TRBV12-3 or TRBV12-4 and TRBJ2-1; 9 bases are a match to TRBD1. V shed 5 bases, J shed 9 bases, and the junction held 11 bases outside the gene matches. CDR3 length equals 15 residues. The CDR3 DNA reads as TGTGCCAGCAGTGCCCCGGACAGGGGTAAGGGTGAGCAGTTCTTC. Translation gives CASSAPDRGKGEQFF.

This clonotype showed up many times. DNA of the CDR3: TGTGCCAGCAGCAACGTCTTGATGAACACTGAAGCTTTCTTT. Its translation is CASSNVLMNTEAFF. V and J are TRBV3-1 and TRBJ1-1; no reliable D call. CDR1 LGHDT and CDR2 YNNKEL come from the germline V gene (reference sequence). V shed 5 bases and J shed 0 bases, with 10 bases lying between them. This CDR3 spans 14 amino acids.

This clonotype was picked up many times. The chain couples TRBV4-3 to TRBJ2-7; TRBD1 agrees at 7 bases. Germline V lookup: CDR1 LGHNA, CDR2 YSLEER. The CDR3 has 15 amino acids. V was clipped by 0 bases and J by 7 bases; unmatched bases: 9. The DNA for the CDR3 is TGCGCCAGCAGCCAAGATGGGACAGAGTTCGGGGAGCAGTACTTC. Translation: CASSQDGTEFGEQYF.